This T cell receptor (beta chain) was sequenced for a study of cytomegalovirus exposure and HLA in healthy donors. PCR involved 60 Vbeta and 13 Jbeta primers. Sequenced by immunoSEQ multiplex PCR; TCRdb stores in-frame clones only, minus some. The sample contains more than 90,000 clones, around 80% of which appear only once. Germline V gives CDR1 SGHNT, CDR2 YYREEE (reference sequence). V lost 0 bases to trimming and J lost 3 bases; unmatched junction nucleotides: 8. The CDR3 has 16 residues. This chain uses TRBV5-4 with TRBJ2-5, with TRBD2 identical over 7 bases. What was sequenced was PBMCs. The clonotype was recovered from a human donor in good health. The CDR3: CASSLGGGGGKETQYF. For the CDR3, the DNA is TGTGCCAGCAGCTTGGGGGGTGGCGGGGGAAAAGAGACCCAGTACTTC.